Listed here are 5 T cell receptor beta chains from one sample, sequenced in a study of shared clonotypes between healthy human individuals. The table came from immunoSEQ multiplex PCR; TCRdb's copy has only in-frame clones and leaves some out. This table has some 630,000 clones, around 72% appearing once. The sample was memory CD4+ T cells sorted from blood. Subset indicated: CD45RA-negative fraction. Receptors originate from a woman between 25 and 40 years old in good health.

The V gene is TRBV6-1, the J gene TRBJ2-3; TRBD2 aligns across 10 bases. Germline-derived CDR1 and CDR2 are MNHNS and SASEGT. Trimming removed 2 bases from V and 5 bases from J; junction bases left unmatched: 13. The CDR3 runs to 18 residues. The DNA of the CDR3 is TGTGCCAGCAGTGAATTTCCTAGCGGGAGATTTAGGGTAGATACGCAGTATTTT. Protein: CASSEFPSGRFRVDTQYF.

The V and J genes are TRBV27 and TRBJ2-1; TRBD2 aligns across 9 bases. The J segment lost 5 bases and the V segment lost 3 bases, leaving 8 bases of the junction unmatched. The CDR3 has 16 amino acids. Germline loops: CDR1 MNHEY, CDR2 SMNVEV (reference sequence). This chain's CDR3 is CASSFRALAGNNEQFF. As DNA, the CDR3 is TGTGCCAGCAGTTTCCGGGCTCTAGCGGGGAACAATGAGCAGTTCTTC.

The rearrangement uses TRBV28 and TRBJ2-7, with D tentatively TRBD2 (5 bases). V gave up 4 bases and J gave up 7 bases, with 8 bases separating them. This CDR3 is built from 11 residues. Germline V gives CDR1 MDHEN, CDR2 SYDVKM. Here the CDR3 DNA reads TGTGCCAGCAGTTCGCAGCGGGAGCAGTACTTC. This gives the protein CASSSQREQYF.

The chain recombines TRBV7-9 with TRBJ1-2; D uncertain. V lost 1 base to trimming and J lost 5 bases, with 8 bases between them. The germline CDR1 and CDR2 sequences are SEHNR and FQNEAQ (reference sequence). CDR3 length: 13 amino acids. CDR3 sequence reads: CASSLGSLYGYTF. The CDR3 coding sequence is TGTGCCAGCAGCTTAGGTTCTCTTTATGGCTACACCTTC.

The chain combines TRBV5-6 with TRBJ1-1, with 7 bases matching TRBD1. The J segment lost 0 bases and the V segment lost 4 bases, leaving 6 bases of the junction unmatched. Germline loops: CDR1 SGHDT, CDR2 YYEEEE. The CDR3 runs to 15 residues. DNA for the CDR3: TGTGCCAGCAGCCACTTCGACAGGGTGAACACTGAAGCTTTCTTT. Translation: CASSHFDRVNTEAFF.